The rows below give T cell receptor beta chains drawn from one sample of a study of HIV-infected patients and healthy controls. TCRdb re-analysed the 5' RACE reads in MiXCR, keeping a single row per CDR3 protein. This sample has some 17,000 distinct CDR3 sequences; 9.4% occur once, and the top ten carry 5% to 6.5%. Specimen: blood. These TCRs come from an adult in good health. Both conserved end residues are part of each CDR3. D genes are given only for firm matches. Size is stated for part of the rows, as once, few or many counts, or as a class when the clone is expanded.

j_call | clone_size | d_call | v_call | cdr3_nt | cdr3_aa
TRBJ2-1 | many | . | TRBV20-1 | TGCAGTGCTAGCGGGACCCTTGACTACAATGAGCAGTTCTTC | CSASGTLDYNEQFF
TRBJ2-3 | many | . | TRBV24-1 | TGTGCCACCAGTGACGCGCAGAGCACAGATACGCAGTATTTT | CATSDAQSTDTQYF
TRBJ2-5 | many | . | TRBV6-2/TRBV6-3 | TGTGCCAGCAGTTACTTGCGCAGGGATTTGGAAGAGACCCAGTACTTC | CASSYLRRDLEETQYF
TRBJ2-7 | many | . | TRBV5-1 | TGCGCCAGCAGCCTGATTAACAGCGAGCAGTACTTC | CASSLINSEQYF
TRBJ2-5 | many | . | TRBV6-6 | TGTGCCAGCAGTTACTCGATGGAGACCCAGTACTTC | CASSYSMETQYF
TRBJ1-2 | . | . | TRBV6-6 | TGTGCCAGCAGTCCGACAGTCTATGGCTACACCTTC | CASSPTVYGYTF
TRBJ2-3 | many | . | TRBV2 | TGTGCCAGTAGACTGACACCTAGCACAGATACGCAGTATTTT | CASRLTPSTDTQYF
TRBJ2-3 | many | . | TRBV6-5 | TGTGCCAGCAGTTACAGGGGACATGCGGATACGCAGTATTTT | CASSYRGHADTQYF
TRBJ2-6 | many | . | TRBV21-1 | TGTGCCAGCAGCAAGTTGGACAGGGAGGGTCCTGGGGCCAACGTCCTGACTTTC | CASSKLDREGPGANVLTF
TRBJ2-3 | . | TRBD2 | TRBV7-2 | TGTGCCAGCAGCTTAGCGGCCGGGGGGGCAGGTACGCAGTATTTT | CASSLAAGGAGTQYF
TRBJ2-3 | many | . | TRBV10-3 | TGTGCCACCGAGCGAGGAGGAAGCGCAGATACGCAGTATTTT | CATERGGSADTQYF
TRBJ2-6 | . | . | TRBV7-2 | TGTGCCAGCAGCTTCAGGGGTAGGGATGGGGCCAACGTCCTGACTTTC | CASSFRGRDGANVLTF
TRBJ2-7 | medium-sized | TRBD1 | TRBV2 | TGTGCCAGCAGCGACGGGGACAGGAGCTACGAGCAGTACTTC | CASSDGDRSYEQYF
TRBJ2-3 | many | TRBD1 | TRBV7-9 | TGTGCCAGCAGCCCCCGGACAGGCCCTACTAGCACAGATACGCAGTATTTT | CASSPRTGPTSTDTQYF
TRBJ1-2 | . | . | TRBV28 | TGTGCCAGCAGAACATCGTATGGCTACACCTTC | CASRTSYGYTF
TRBJ1-4 | . | TRBD1 | TRBV6-1 | TGTGCCAGCAACCCGGGACAGGGGAATGAAAAACTGTTTTTT | CASNPGQGNEKLFF
TRBJ2-1 | many | TRBD2 | TRBV19 | TGTGCCAGTAGTCCACGGACTAGACTCTCCTACAATGAGCAGTTCTTC | CASSPRTRLSYNEQFF
TRBJ2-3 | many | . | TRBV3-1 | TGTGCCAGCCAATTAACAGGGTCAGATACGCAGTATTTT | CASQLTGSDTQYF
TRBJ1-5 | medium-sized | . | TRBV10-3 | TGTGCCATCAGCCCTACGACAAATAGCAATCAGCCCCAGCATTTT | CAISPTTNSNQPQHF
TRBJ1-5 | many | TRBD1 | TRBV5-1 | TGCGCCAGCAGCCCCCGGACAGGGGGTGGACAGCCCCAGCATTTT | CASSPRTGGGQPQHF
TRBJ2-7 | many | TRBD1 | TRBV19 | TGTGCCAGTAGTCCCGGACAGGGGAGTCCTCAGCAGTACTTC | CASSPGQGSPQQYF
TRBJ2-1 | many | TRBD2 | TRBV9 | TGTGCCAGCAGCCTGGGGGGACTAGCGGGACCCTCCTACAATGAGCAGTTCTTC | CASSLGGLAGPSYNEQFF
TRBJ1-2 | few | . | TRBV5-5 | TGTGCCAGCAGCCCCCGACACGGCCACTATGGCTACACCTTC | CASSPRHGHYGYTF
TRBJ2-5 | many | TRBD2 | TRBV19 | TGTGCCAGCTGGACTAGCGGGCAAGAGACCCAGTACTTC | CASWTSGQETQYF
TRBJ2-4 | many | . | TRBV6-6 | TGTGCCAGCAGTTATCGGACACATCAAAACAGACCCAAAAACATTCAGTACTTC | CASSYRTHQNRPKNIQYF
TRBJ2-5 | . | TRBD1 | TRBV7-9 | TGTGCCAGCAGCACGACAGGGACGGGAGAGACCCAGTACTTC | CASSTTGTGETQYF
TRBJ2-6 | medium-sized | . | TRBV28 | TGTGCCAGCAGAACAGGGGAGGCTGGGGCCAACGTCCTGACTTTC | CASRTGEAGANVLTF
TRBJ2-7 | few | TRBD1 | TRBV28 | TGTGCCAGCAGCAGCGGACAGGAAGACTCCTACGAGCAGTACTTC | CASSSGQEDSYEQYF
TRBJ2-3 | . | . | TRBV10-3 | TGTGCCATCAGTGACCAAACGGGCACTAGAACTAGCACAGATACGCAGTATTTT | CAISDQTGTRTSTDTQYF
TRBJ1-1 | . | . | TRBV24-1 | TGTGCCACCAGTGATTCCGGCTACACTGAAGCTTTCTTT | CATSDSGYTEAFF
TRBJ2-3 | many | TRBD2 | TRBV10-3 | TGTGCCATCAGTCTCGGACTAGCGGGAGGGCTTGAAGATACGCAGTATTTT | CAISLGLAGGLEDTQYF
TRBJ2-7 | many | TRBD2 | TRBV20-1 | TGCAGTGCTAGAGAAACGCGGGAGGGCCTTTACGAGCAGTACTTC | CSARETREGLYEQYF
TRBJ2-6 | many | . | TRBV9 | TGTGCCAGCAGCGCCCCGACGGGAGGGGCCAACGTCCTGACTTTC | CASSAPTGGANVLTF
TRBJ2-7 | few | TRBD2 | TRBV13 | TGTGCCAGCAGCCTCCAGACTAGCGGAGCGTGGGGCGAGCAGTACTTC | CASSLQTSGAWGEQYF
TRBJ2-7 | . | . | TRBV7-2 | TGTGCCAGCAGCAACAGGGCCAACTACGAGCAGTACTTC | CASSNRANYEQYF
TRBJ1-2 | few | . | TRBV19 | TGTGCCAGTAGTATCCCCGGGGAACGTCGTGGCTACACCTTC | CASSIPGERRGYTF
TRBJ2-2 | many | . | TRBV6-4 | TGTGCCAGCAGTGACCTAACCGGGGAGCTGTTTTTT | CASSDLTGELFF
TRBJ2-3 | many | . | TRBV5-1 | TGCGCCAGCAGCCAACAGGTTATTAGCACAGATACGCAGTATTTT | CASSQQVISTDTQYF
TRBJ2-3 | many | . | TRBV7-2 | TGTGCCAGCAGCCAACCTGGAGCGGTAACTAGCACAGATACGCAGTATTTT | CASSQPGAVTSTDTQYF
TRBJ2-3 | many | TRBD2 | TRBV28 | TGTGCCAGCAGTTTCAATACCTTGAGTGTAGCGGGAGTAGATACGCAGTATTTT | CASSFNTLSVAGVDTQYF
TRBJ2-3 | . | TRBD1 | TRBV5-4 | TGTGCCAGCAGTAGACAGGGGGCAGTTGATACGCAGTATTTT | CASSRQGAVDTQYF
TRBJ2-1 | medium-sized | . | TRBV7-6 | TGTGCCAGCAGCCCAGTCGGGAGCTCCTACAATGAGCAGTTCTTC | CASSPVGSSYNEQFF
TRBJ2-5 | few | . | TRBV6-5 | TGTGCCAGCAGTATTACCGGGAGTCAAGAGACCCAGTACTTC | CASSITGSQETQYF
TRBJ1-1 | medium-sized | . | TRBV28 | TGTGCCAGCAGTTTAATCGGAGAGGTAGGGGCTTTCTTT | CASSLIGEVGAFF
TRBJ1-5 | few | . | TRBV4-1 | TGCGCCAGCAGCCCCCGCGCGACGGGCGGTACCACCACAGAGGAGACCCAGCATTTT | CASSPRATGGTTTEETQHF
TRBJ1-2 | many | . | TRBV20-1 | TGCAGTGCTGCCGAGGAGAGGGATTGGCGTAGCTACACCTTC | CSAAEERDWRSYTF
TRBJ2-5 | many | . | TRBV18 | TGTGCCAGCTCACCAGGACAGCGCCAAGAGACCCAGTACTTC | CASSPGQRQETQYF
TRBJ2-1 | medium-sized | . | TRBV12-3/TRBV12-4 | TGTGCCAGCAGCCCTCAGCCAGGACTACAGACCGAGCAGTTCTTC | CASSPQPGLQTEQFF
TRBJ1-1 | many | . | TRBV3-2 | TGTGCCAGCAGCCACGACCTAAAGGGGGGCTGTTGGACAGGCACTGAAGCTTTCTTT | CASSHDLKGGCWTGTEAFF
TRBJ1-1 | few | . | TRBV25-1 | TGTGCCAGCAGTGACCCAAACACTGAAGCTTTCTTT | CASSDPNTEAFF
TRBJ1-1 | few | . | TRBV12-3/TRBV12-4 | TGTGCCAGCAGTTTTAGGCCCCAGAACACTGAAGCTTTCTTT | CASSFRPQNTEAFF
TRBJ2-3 | many | . | TRBV5-1 | TGCGCCAGCAGCTTTTCCGGGACTCAAGATACGCAGTATTTT | CASSFSGTQDTQYF
TRBJ2-5 | . | . | TRBV18 | TGTGCCAGCTCGACGCAACAAGAGACCCAGTACTTC | CASSTQQETQYF
TRBJ2-5 | many | . | TRBV6-6 | TGTGCCAGCAGTGTACAGGGTCGAGAGACCCAGTACTTC | CASSVQGRETQYF
TRBJ2-3 | medium-sized | . | TRBV2 | TGTGCCAGCAGTGCCTTATTGGATACGCAGTATTTT | CASSALLDTQYF
TRBJ2-3 | few | . | TRBV14 | TGTGCCAGCAGCCAAGGATCGGCAGGGGAGGATACGCAGTATTTT | CASSQGSAGEDTQYF
TRBJ2-1 | many | TRBD1 | TRBV11-3 | TGTGCCAGCAGCTCCGGGACAGCGGAGTTCTTC | CASSSGTAEFF
TRBJ2-3 | . | . | TRBV29-1 | TGCAGCGTTGGGGCAGGGGCGATAGATACGCAGTATTTT | CSVGAGAIDTQYF
TRBJ1-1 | many | . | TRBV20-1 | TGCAGTGCTAGACCTAGTGGTCCAGCCATGAACACTGAAGCTTTCTTT | CSARPSGPAMNTEAFF